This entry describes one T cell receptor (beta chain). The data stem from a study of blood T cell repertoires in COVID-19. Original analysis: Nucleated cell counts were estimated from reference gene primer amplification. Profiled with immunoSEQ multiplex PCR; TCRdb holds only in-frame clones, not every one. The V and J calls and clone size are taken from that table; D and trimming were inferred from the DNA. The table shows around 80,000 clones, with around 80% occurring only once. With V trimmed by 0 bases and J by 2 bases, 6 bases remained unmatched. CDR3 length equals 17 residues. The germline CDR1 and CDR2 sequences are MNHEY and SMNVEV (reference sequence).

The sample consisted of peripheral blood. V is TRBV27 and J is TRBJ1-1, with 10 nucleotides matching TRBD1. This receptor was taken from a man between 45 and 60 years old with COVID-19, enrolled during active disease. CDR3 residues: CASSLSGTGVVNTEAFF. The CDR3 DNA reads TGTGCCAGCAGTTTATCGGGGACAGGGGTGGTTAACACTGAAGCTTTCTTT.